These T cell receptor beta chains were read from a single sample in a study of T cells in Graves' hyperthyroidism and ophthalmopathy. MiXCR, applied by TCRdb to the multiplex PCR reads, yields one record per CDR3 protein. The sample lists about 400,000 distinct CDR3 sequences; 15% to 19% were seen once. The sequencing input was blood. These receptors originate from a woman between 18 and 29 years old with Graves' hyperthyroidism. Both conserved end residues are part of each CDR3.

>TRBJ2-7|TRBV3-1
CASSQVGAREQYF
>TRBJ2-2|TRBV5-6
CASSLFPGHTGELFF
>TRBJ2-7|TRBV27
CASSFSPSGSYEQYF
>TRBJ1-2|TRBV10-2
CASRGTGDYYGYTF
>TRBJ2-7|TRBV5-1
CASSLDPGTGASEQYF
>TRBJ2-7|TRBV13
CASSSRDGPYEQYF
>TRBJ2-3|TRBV6-1
CASSYLGPYTDTQYF
>TRBJ2-2|TRBV12-3/TRBV12-4
CASSLRGSVTGELFF
>TRBJ2-3|TRBV3-1
CASSRPSGYSTDTQYF
>TRBJ2-1|TRBV20-1
CSAISRYEQFF
>TRBJ2-1|TRBV19
CASSNIKATNVQFF
>TRBJ2-1|TRBV12-3/TRBV12-4
CASRLGILGDEQFF
>TRBJ2-3|TRBV7-9
CASSFYREGTDTQYF
>TRBJ1-2|TRBV7-2
CASSTPGQGADGYTF
>TRBJ2-7|TRBV2
CASSEGGSAYEQYF
>TRBJ1-2|TRBV2
CASSPTALNYGYTF
>TRBJ2-2|TRBV7-3
CASSSGGVNTGELFF
>TRBJ2-7|TRBV20-1
CSAGLDLYEQYF
>TRBJ2-7|TRBV6-1
CASSMDSDAPYEQYF
>TRBJ1-1|TRBV9
CASSVEGTGRTEAFF
>TRBJ1-5|TRBV28
CASSSQSETGVNQPQHF
>TRBJ2-2|TRBV7-9
CASSLGPSWSNTGELFF